This T cell receptor (beta chain) was recovered during a study of CD8+ T cells in alopecia areata. The germline V gene has CDR1 GTSNPN and CDR2 SVGIG (reference sequence). Between the trimmed V and J ends, which lost 5 bases and 3 bases, there was a span of 17 bases. CDR3 length: 14 residues. The treatment was: oral pan-JAK inhibitor, 5-10 mg twice daily. Sorting of PBMCs yielded the CD4+ and CD8+ T cells. The authors extracted RNA and reverse transcribed it into cDNA as the sequencing template. Profiled with immunoSEQ multiplex PCR; TCRdb holds only in-frame clones, not every one. The profile shows some 150,000 clones, about 85% of them singletons.

This clonotype originated in a human donor with alopecia areata. The chain uses TRBV30 and TRBJ2-7, with D perhaps TRBD1 (6 bases). The sample was CD8+ T cells sorted from blood, taken at week 4, from a patient treated with tofacitinib. Here the CDR3 DNA reads TGTGCCTGGGCCCAGGGGTCCAGTGGCTACGAGCAGTACTTC. This codes for CAWAQGSSGYEQYF.